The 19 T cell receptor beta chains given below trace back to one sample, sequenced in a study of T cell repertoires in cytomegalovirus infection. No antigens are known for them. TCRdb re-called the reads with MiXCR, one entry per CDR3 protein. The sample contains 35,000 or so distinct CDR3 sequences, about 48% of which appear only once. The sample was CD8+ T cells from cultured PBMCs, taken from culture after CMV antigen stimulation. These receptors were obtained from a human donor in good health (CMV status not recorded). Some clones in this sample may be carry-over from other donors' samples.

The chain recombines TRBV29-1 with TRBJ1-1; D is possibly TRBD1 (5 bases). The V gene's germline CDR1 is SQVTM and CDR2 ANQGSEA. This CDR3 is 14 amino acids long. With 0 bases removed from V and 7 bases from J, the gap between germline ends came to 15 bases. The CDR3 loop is CSVEDVGLVDEAFF. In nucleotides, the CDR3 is TGCAGCGTTGAAGATGTGGGGCTCGTGGATGAAGCTTTCTTT.

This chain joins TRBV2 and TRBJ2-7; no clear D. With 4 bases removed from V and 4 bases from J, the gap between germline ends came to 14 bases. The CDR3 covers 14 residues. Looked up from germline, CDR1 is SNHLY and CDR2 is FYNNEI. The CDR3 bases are TGTGCCAGCAGTGCCTTCATTGGTACTTACGAGCAGTACTTC. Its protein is CASSAFIGTYEQYF.

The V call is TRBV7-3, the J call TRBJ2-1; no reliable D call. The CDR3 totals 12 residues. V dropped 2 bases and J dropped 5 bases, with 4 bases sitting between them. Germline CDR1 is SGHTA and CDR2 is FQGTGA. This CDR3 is CASSLQNNEQFF. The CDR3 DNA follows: TGTGCCAGCAGCTTACAGAACAATGAGCAGTTCTTC.

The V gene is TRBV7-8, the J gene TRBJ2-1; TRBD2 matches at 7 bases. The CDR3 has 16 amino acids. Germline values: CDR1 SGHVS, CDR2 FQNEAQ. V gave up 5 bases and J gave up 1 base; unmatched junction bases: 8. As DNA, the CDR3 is TGTGCCAGCAGCGTCCCGGGACTACATTCCTACAATGAGCAGTTCTTC. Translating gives CASSVPGLHSYNEQFF.

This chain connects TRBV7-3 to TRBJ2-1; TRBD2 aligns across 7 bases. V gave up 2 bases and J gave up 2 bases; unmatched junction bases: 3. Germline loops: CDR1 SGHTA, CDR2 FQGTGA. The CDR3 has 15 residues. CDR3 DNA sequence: TGTGCCAGCAGCTTAGCGGGAGTGGCCTACAATGAGCAGTTCTTC. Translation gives CASSLAGVAYNEQFF. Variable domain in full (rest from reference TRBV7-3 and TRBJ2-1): GAGVSQTPSNKVTEKGKYVELRCDPISGHTALYWYRQSLGQGPEFLIYFQGTGAADDSGLPNDRFFAVRPEGSVSTLKIQRTERGDSAVYLCASSLAGVAYNEQFFGPGTRLTVL.

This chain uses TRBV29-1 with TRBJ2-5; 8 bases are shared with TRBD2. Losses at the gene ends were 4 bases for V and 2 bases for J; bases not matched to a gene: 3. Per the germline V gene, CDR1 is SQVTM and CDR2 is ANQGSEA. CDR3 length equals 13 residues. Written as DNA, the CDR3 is TGCAGCGTTGCAAGCGGGGGACAAGAGACCCAGTACTTC. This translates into CSVASGGQETQYF.

DNA for the CDR3: TGTGCCAGCAGTGGGACAAAGCCTGAAGCTTTCTTT. Amino acids: CASSGTKPEAFF. The chain links TRBV6-6 to TRBJ1-1, with a weak D call TRBD1 (6 bases). The CDR3 has 12 residues. Germline V gene lookup returns CDR1 MNHNY and CDR2 SVGAGI (reference sequence). Trimming took off 5 bases at V and 6 bases at J, with 10 bases between the two ends.

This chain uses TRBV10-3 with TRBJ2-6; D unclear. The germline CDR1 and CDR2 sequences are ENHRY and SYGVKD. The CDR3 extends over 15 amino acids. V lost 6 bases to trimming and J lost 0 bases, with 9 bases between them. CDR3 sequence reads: CAISGLYSGANVLTF. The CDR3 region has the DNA TGTGCCATCAGCGGCCTATACTCTGGGGCCAACGTCCTGACTTTC.

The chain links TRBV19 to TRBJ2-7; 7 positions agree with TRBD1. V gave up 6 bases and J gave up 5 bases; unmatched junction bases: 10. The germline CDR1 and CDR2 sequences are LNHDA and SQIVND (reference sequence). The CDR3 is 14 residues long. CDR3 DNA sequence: TGTGCCAGTAGGAGTAGAGGGGGCAGCGACGAGCAGTACTTC. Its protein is CASRSRGGSDEQYF. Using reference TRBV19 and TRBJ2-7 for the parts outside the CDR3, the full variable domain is DGGITQSPKYLFRKEGQNVTLSCEQNLNHDAMYWYRQDPGQGLRLIYYSQIVNDFQKGDIAEGYSVSREKKESFPLTVTSAQKNPTAFYLCASRSRGGSDEQYFGPGTRLTVT.

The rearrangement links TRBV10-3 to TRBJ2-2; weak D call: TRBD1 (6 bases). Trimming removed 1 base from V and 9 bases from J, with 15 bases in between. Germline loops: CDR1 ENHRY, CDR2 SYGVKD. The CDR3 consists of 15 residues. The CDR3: CAISEWDTANRELFF. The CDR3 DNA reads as TGTGCCATCAGTGAGTGGGACACCGCTAACAGGGAGCTGTTTTTT.

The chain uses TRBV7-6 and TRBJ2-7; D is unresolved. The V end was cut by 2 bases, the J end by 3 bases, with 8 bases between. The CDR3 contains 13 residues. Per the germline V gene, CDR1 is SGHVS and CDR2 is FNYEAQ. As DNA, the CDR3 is TGTGCCAGCAGCTTACTAGGCAACTACGAGCAGTACTTC. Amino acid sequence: CASSLLGNYEQYF.

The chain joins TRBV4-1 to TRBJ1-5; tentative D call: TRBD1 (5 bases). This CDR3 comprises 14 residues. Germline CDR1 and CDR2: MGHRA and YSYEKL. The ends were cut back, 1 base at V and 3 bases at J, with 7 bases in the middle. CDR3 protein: CASSQGGVNQPQHF. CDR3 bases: TGCGCCAGCAGCCAAGGGGGCGTCAATCAGCCCCAGCATTTT.

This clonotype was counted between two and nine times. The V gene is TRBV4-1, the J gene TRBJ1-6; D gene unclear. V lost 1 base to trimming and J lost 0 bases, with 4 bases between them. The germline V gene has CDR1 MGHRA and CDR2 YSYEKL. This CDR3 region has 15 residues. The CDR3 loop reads CASSQASSYNSPLHF. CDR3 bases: TGCGCCAGCAGCCAAGCCAGCTCCTATAATTCACCCCTCCACTTT.

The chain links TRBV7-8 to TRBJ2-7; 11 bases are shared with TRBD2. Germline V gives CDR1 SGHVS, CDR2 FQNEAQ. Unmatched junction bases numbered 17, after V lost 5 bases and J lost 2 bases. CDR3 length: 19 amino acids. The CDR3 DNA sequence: TGTGCCAGCAGCCAGGCAGTGGGACTAGCGGTGAACTACACCTACGAGCAGTACTTC. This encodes CASSQAVGLAVNYTYEQYF.

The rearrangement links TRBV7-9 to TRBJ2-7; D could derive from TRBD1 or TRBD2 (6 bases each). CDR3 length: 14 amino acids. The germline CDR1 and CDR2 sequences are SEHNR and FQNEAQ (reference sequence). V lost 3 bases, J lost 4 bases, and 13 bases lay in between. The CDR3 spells CASSLGGAGYEQYF. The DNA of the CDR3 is TGTGCCAGCAGCTTGGGGGGCGCAGGGTACGAGCAGTACTTC.

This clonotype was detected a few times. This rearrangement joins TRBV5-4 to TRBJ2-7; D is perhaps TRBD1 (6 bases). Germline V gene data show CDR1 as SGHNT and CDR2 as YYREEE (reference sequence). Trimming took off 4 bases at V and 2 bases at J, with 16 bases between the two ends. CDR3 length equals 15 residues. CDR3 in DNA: TGTGCCAGCAGCCCTGGGGGCGGCTCAACCTACGAGCAGTACTTC. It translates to CASSPGGGSTYEQYF.

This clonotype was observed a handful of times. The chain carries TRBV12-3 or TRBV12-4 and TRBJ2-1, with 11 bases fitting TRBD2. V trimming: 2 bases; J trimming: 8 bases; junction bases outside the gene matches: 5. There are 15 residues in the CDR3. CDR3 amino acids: CASSLKLAGVDEQFF. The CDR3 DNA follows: TGTGCCAGCAGTTTAAAACTAGCGGGAGTTGATGAGCAGTTCTTC.

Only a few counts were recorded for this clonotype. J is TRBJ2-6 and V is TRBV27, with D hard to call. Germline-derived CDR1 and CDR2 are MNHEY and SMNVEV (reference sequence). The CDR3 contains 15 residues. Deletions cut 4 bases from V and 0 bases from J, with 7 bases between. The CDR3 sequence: CASSSDGSGANVLTF. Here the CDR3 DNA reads TGTGCCAGCAGTTCGGACGGCTCTGGGGCCAACGTCCTGACTTTC.

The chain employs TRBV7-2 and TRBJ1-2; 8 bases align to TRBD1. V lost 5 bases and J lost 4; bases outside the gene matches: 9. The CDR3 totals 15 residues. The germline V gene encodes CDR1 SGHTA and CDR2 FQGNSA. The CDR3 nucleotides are TGTGCCAGCAGCCCTGGACAGGGACAGGTCTATGGCTACACCTTC. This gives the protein CASSPGQGQVYGYTF.